The 8 T cell receptor beta chains below all came from one sample that was sequenced in a study of T cell responses to AZD1222 COVID-19 vaccine. Libraries were prepared by immunoSEQ multiplex PCR; TCRdb keeps only in-frame clonotypes and omits some of them. The repertoire holds 95,000 to 150,000 clones, with about nine tenths as singletons. The input for sequencing was peripheral blood, taken 28 days after the second AZD1222 dose. Receptors originate from an adult who received the AZD1222 COVID-19 vaccine.

The chain combines TRBV6-5 with TRBJ1-5, with D unresolved. Between the trimmed V and J ends, which lost 5 bases and 6 bases, there was a span of 11 bases. This CDR3 spans 13 amino acids. From germline, CDR1 is MNHEY and CDR2 SVGAGI. This chain's CDR3 is CASSQEVRQPQHF. DNA for the CDR3: TGTGCCAGCAGTCAGGAGGTCCGTCAGCCCCAGCATTTT.

The chain employs TRBV19 and TRBJ1-3; D ambiguous. The CDR3 runs 16 residues. V was trimmed by 5 bases and J by 0 bases, leaving 14 bases between them. The germline CDR1 and CDR2 sequences are LNHDA and SQIVND (reference sequence). Written as DNA, the CDR3 is TGTGCCAGTAGTCGCCAGATACCTAGCTCTGGAAACACCATATATTTT. This sequence encodes CASSRQIPSSGNTIYF.

The chain links TRBV7-3 to TRBJ2-5; D is tentatively TRBD1 or TRBD2 (6 bases each). There are 15 residues in the CDR3. V was cut by 1 base and J by 5 bases, with 14 bases left in between. Germline V CDR1 and CDR2: SGHTA, FQGTGA. CDR3 amino acids: CASSLKGGVDETQYF. The DNA of the CDR3 is TGTGCCAGCAGCTTAAAGGGGGGCGTCGATGAGACCCAGTACTTC.

The chain employs TRBV9 and TRBJ1-3; possible D gene TRBD1, 5 bases. V lost 4 bases, J lost 3 bases, and 17 bases lay in between. In germline, CDR1 is SGDLS, CDR2 YYNGEE. CDR3 length: 16 amino acids. The CDR3: CASSPTQGLVGNTIYF. CDR3 DNA sequence: TGTGCCAGCAGCCCGACCCAGGGTCTAGTTGGAAACACCATATATTTT.

In its sample, this clone was seen once. The chain uses TRBV6-5 and TRBJ1-6; possible D gene TRBD1, 6 bases. From germline, CDR1 is MNHEY and CDR2 SVGAGI. This CDR3 spans 15 amino acids. Trimming pared 3 bases from V and 10 bases from J, leaving 16 bases between. CDR3 DNA sequence: TGTGCCAGCAGTTATTCCCAGAACAGGGCGTCACCCCTCCACTTT. This codes for CASSYSQNRASPLHF.

The rearrangement links TRBV7-9 to TRBJ2-1; D might be TRBD2 (5 bases). The CDR3 consists of 14 residues. Trimming took off 5 bases at V and 2 bases at J, with 10 bases between the two ends. Per the germline V gene, CDR1 is SEHNR and CDR2 is FQNEAQ (reference sequence). The CDR3 loop reads CASSPGETYNEQFF. CDR3 nucleotides: TGTGCCAGCAGCCCCGGGGAAACCTACAATGAGCAGTTCTTC. Combining the CDR3 with reference TRBV7-9 and TRBJ2-1 gives the whole variable domain DTGVSQNPRHKITKRGQNVTFRCDPISEHNRLYWYRQTLGQGPEFLTYFQNEAQLEKSRLLSDRFSAERPKGSFSTLEIQRTEQGDSAMYLCASSPGETYNEQFFGPGTRLTVL.

The chain couples TRBV11-2 to TRBJ1-5, with D tentatively TRBD1 (5 bases). Germline values: CDR1 SGHAT, CDR2 FQNNGV. V dropped 0 bases and J dropped 6 bases, with 15 bases sitting between them. CDR3 length: 16 residues. CDR3: CASSLDRAGIGQPQHF. DNA of the CDR3: TGTGCCAGCAGCTTAGATCGGGCAGGGATCGGTCAGCCCCAGCATTTT.

The CDR3 loop reads CASSFRGSNYGYTF. The CDR3 DNA reads as TGTGCCAGCAGTTTCCGGGGCTCGAACTATGGCTACACCTTC. This chain uses TRBV27 with TRBJ1-2, with D maybe TRBD1 (5 bases). CDR1 and CDR2 (germline): MNHEY, SMNVEV (reference sequence). V lost 3 bases to trimming and J lost 2 bases, with 10 bases between them. The CDR3 is 14 residues long.